The clone carrying this T cell receptor (beta chain) has ten or more counts. Its antigen remains unknown. Individual cDNA molecules each received unique molecular identifiers attached to them. TCRdb redid the calling of the 5' RACE reads with MiXCR, one entry per CDR3 protein. The sample consists of tens of thousands of distinct CDR3 sequences, around 6.6% of them appearing once. This sample is drawn from a study of early T cells in non-severe SARS-CoV-2 infection. About the study: Bulk RNA from unsorted whole blood was sequenced; chains were unpaired. Overall study findings and caveats: CD4 and private specificities were missed by VDJdb matching, which favored anti-spike CD8 responses.

V was trimmed by 3 bases and J by 0 bases, leaving 5 bases between them. The CDR3 sequence is 13 residues long. Germline V gives CDR1 DFQATT, CDR2 SNEGSKA (reference sequence). This clonotype was sampled from an adult who was a healthcare worker with PCR-confirmed SARS-CoV-2 infection or an uninfected control (not recorded which). The chain links TRBV20-1 to TRBJ2-2; the D is unclear. Sequenced material: whole blood. CDR3 residues: CSASEANTGELFF. The CDR3 DNA follows: TGCAGTGCTAGTGAAGCGAACACCGGGGAGCTGTTTTTT.